A selection of T cell receptor beta chains follows, all from one sample in a study of control samples from healthy donors and cancer patients. Sequencing was performed with immunoSEQ multiplex PCR; in TCRdb, only in-frame clones are kept and a portion is missing. This table holds fewer than 200,000 clones, about 90% found once. What was sequenced was blood. These receptors originate from a woman aged 25 to 39 in good health. CDR3s include the opening cysteine and the closing phenylalanine or tryptophan. Fields, in order: clone size, D gene, V gene, J gene, CDR3 DNA, CDR3 protein. A D gene is named only where the DNA matches it firmly. The listing skips clone size in some rows; elsewhere it reads once, few, many or a size class.

-	-	TRBV5-6	TRBJ1-1	TGTGCCAGCACCCGTGCGGGGATGAACACTGAAGCTTTCTTT	CASTRAGMNTEAFF
-	TRBD2	TRBV28	TRBJ2-1	TGTGCCAGCAGTTCTACGGCGGGAGGGGAGTATGAGCAGTTCTTC	CASSSTAGGEYEQFF
-	-	TRBV14	TRBJ2-7	TGTGCCAGCAGCCTCCTAAGCAGGGTTAAAGAGCAGTACTTC	CASSLLSRVKEQYF
-	-	TRBV29-1	TRBJ1-2	TGCAGCGTTGAAGGCGCAGGGGCCGACTGGCTCTATGGCTACACCTTC	CSVEGAGADWLYGYTF
-	-	TRBV27	TRBJ1-6	TGTGCCAGCAGTATCAAGGACACAAATTCACCCCTCCACTTT	CASSIKDTNSPLHF
-	-	TRBV5-6	TRBJ2-7	TGTGCCAGCAGCTTAGGACAGAGCTCCTACGAGCAGTACTTC	CASSLGQSSYEQYF
-	-	TRBV7-8	TRBJ2-2	TGTGCCAGCAGCCGATTAGCTCCGAACACCGGGGAGCTGTTTTTT	CASSRLAPNTGELFF
-	TRBD2	TRBV29-1	TRBJ2-3	TGCAGCGTTGTAGGGACTAGCGGGGGGAGCACAGATACGCAGTATTTT	CSVVGTSGGSTDTQYF
-	TRBD1	TRBV27	TRBJ1-6	TGTGCCAGCAGTCCCAGGGGGGGTTTTAATTCACCCCTCCACTTT	CASSPRGGFNSPLHF
-	-	TRBV28	TRBJ2-5	TGTGCCAGCATAGGCGCGGAGACCCAGTACTTC	CASIGAETQYF
-	-	TRBV6-5	TRBJ2-3	TGTGCCAGCAGTCCCTCCCCCGGATACACAGATACGCAGTATTTT	CASSPSPGYTDTQYF
-	-	TRBV9	TRBJ1-5	TGTGCCAGCAGCGTAACGGATAGCAATCAGCCCCAGCATTTT	CASSVTDSNQPQHF
once	-	TRBV27	TRBJ1-1	TGTGCCAGCAGTTTGGGGGCGACGAACACTGAAGCTTTCTTT	CASSLGATNTEAFF
-	-	TRBV28	TRBJ1-5	TGTGCCAGCAGTTTAATTTACGGAGATCAGCCCCAGCATTTT	CASSLIYGDQPQHF
few	TRBD2	TRBV6-5	TRBJ2-5	TGTGCCAGCGACTTGGGGGGGGGACAAGAGACCCAGTACTTC	CASDLGGGQETQYF
-	-	TRBV12-3/TRBV12-4	TRBJ1-4	TGTGCCAGCAGTCTGGGTGAAAAACTGTTTTTT	CASSLGEKLFF
few	-	TRBV7-9	TRBJ1-2	TGTGCCAGCAGCTTAGACTATGGCTACACCTTC	CASSLDYGYTF
-	TRBD1	TRBV29-1	TRBJ1-1	TGCAGCGCCCCGGGACAGGGGGCTGAAGCTTTCTTT	CSAPGQGAEAFF
-	TRBD1	TRBV7-2	TRBJ1-2	TGTGCCAGCAGCTTAGCGGCAGGGGGCTATGGCTACACCTTC	CASSLAAGGYGYTF
few	TRBD1	TRBV28	TRBJ1-5	TGTGCCAGCAGCTTAGACAGGGGTCAGCCCCAGCATTTT	CASSLDRGQPQHF
-	-	TRBV27	TRBJ1-3	TGTGCCAGCAGTGTGACAGACACCATATATTTT	CASSVTDTIYF
-	-	TRBV6-5	TRBJ2-3	TGTGCCAGCACTTCGACGGGGGCGAGGACGCAGTATTTT	CASTSTGARTQYF
once	TRBD2	TRBV9	TRBJ2-7	TGTGCCAGCAGCGTCGGCGCGGGAGGGGTTTCCTACGAGCAGTACTTC	CASSVGAGGVSYEQYF
-	-	TRBV7-2	TRBJ1-5	TGTGCCAGCAGCTTAGGACGCGCAAGCAATCAGCCCCAGCATTTT	CASSLGRASNQPQHF
-	-	TRBV18	TRBJ1-2	TGTGCCAGCTCACCAGGAGGGGGAAACTATGCAGGCTACACCTTC	CASSPGGGNYAGYTF
-	TRBD1	TRBV7-9	TRBJ1-4	TGTGCCAGCAGCTCAAGCCGACAGGGTCTCGGTGAAAAACTGTTTTTT	CASSSSRQGLGEKLFF
-	-	TRBV6-5	TRBJ1-1	TGTGCCAGCCGCTTGGGCCCACACACTGAAGCTTTCTTT	CASRLGPHTEAFF